These T cell receptor beta chains were read from a single sample in a study of blood T cells in healthy people across ages. TCRdb reprocessed the 5' RACE reads with MiXCR, giving one entry per CDR3 protein. The sample has some 1.5 million distinct CDR3 sequences; approximately 28% are singletons. The sequenced material came from blood. The receptor source for this set is a woman aged 25-40 years in good health. Both conserved end residues are part of each CDR3. Fields, in order: clone size, D gene, J gene, V gene, CDR3 DNA, CDR3 protein. A D gene is named only where the DNA matches it firmly. Not all rows give a size; the values are once, few, many and, for expanded clones, a class.

>.|.|TRBJ2-5|TRBV20-1
TGCAGTGCTGTAGAGAGAGAAGAGACCCAGTACTTC
CSAVEREETQYF
>few|.|TRBJ2-3|TRBV20-1
TGCATCCTCGGGGTACCCGGCACAGATACGCAGTATTTT
CILGVPGTDTQYF
>many|.|TRBJ2-3|TRBV4-3
TGCGCCAGTAGCCAACTTCCGGGAACCCCAGATACGCAGTATTTT
CASSQLPGTPDTQYF
>many|.|TRBJ1-5|TRBV6-2/TRBV6-3
TGTGCCAGCAGTTACTCGAATCGGAGCCGCCAGCCCCAGCATTTT
CASSYSNRSRQPQHF
>few|TRBD1|TRBJ1-2|TRBV11-2
TGTGCCAGCAGCTTTACTCCGGGACAGGGCAACTATGGCTACACCTTC
CASSFTPGQGNYGYTF
>.|TRBD2|TRBJ2-1|TRBV29-1
TGCAGCGTTTCGGGGCCTAGCGGGAGACTGGATGGCAATGAGCAGTTCTTC
CSVSGPSGRLDGNEQFF
>many|TRBD1|TRBJ2-5|TRBV29-1
TGCAGCATCAACAGGGGGGAACAAGAGACCCAGTACTTC
CSINRGEQETQYF
>few|.|TRBJ1-1|TRBV29-1
TGCAGCGGCGAAGGCGGAGCTTTCTTT
CSGEGGAFF
>.|.|TRBJ2-1|TRBV2
TGTGCCAGCAGTGAAGCTTTAGACAGAGACAATGAGCAGTTCTTC
CASSEALDRDNEQFF
>many|.|TRBJ2-5|TRBV12-3/TRBV12-4
TGTGCCAGCAGTTTCGCAGTTGGGGAGACCCAGTACTTC
CASSFAVGETQYF
>few|TRBD1|TRBJ2-1|TRBV11-3
TGTGCCAGCAGCTTCGCGACAGGGACGGAGGATGAGCAGTTCTTC
CASSFATGTEDEQFF
>.|TRBD1|TRBJ2-2|TRBV5-1
TGCGCCAGCAGGTTGATGGAGACAGGGACCGGGGAGCTGTTTTTT
CASRLMETGTGELFF
>few|TRBD2|TRBJ2-7|TRBV6-6
TGTGCCGGCAGTTACGATGGCGGGAGAGGCGAGCAGTACTTC
CAGSYDGGRGEQYF
>.|TRBD2|TRBJ2-7|TRBV27
TGTGCCAGCAGTTTATTTCCCCCCCCGGGACTAGCGTCTGAGCAGTACTTC
CASSLFPPPGLASEQYF
>few|.|TRBJ2-7|TRBV27
TGTGCCAGCAGTTTATCAGGGGCATATCCCTACGAGCAGTACTTC
CASSLSGAYPYEQYF
>many|.|TRBJ2-1|TRBV18
TGTGCCAGCTCACCATATGCGAGCTCCTACAATGAGCAGTTCTTC
CASSPYASSYNEQFF
>.|TRBD1|TRBJ1-6|TRBV12-3/TRBV12-4
TGTGCCAGCACCCCTGTGGGGACAGGGGATTCACCCCTCCACTTT
CASTPVGTGDSPLHF
>.|.|TRBJ1-5|TRBV20-1
TGCAGTGCTAGAGAAACGGGGGTTCAGCCCCAGCATTTT
CSARETGVQPQHF
>.|TRBD2|TRBJ2-5|TRBV7-9
TGTGCCAGCAGCTTTTACGTAGCGGGAGGAGGGGAGCAGTACTTC
CASSFYVAGGGEQYF
>many|TRBD2|TRBJ2-5|TRBV29-1
TGCAGCGCACGGGGGGAAGACGAAGAGACCCAGTACTTC
CSARGEDEETQYF
>few|.|TRBJ1-3|TRBV9
TGTGCCAGCAGCGTTACACCAGGGGCAGGATCTGGAAACACCATATATTTT
CASSVTPGAGSGNTIYF
>.|.|TRBJ1-1|TRBV7-6
TGTGCCAGCAGCGCCGTCAGGAACACTGAAGCTTTCTTT
CASSAVRNTEAFF
>.|TRBD2|TRBJ2-1|TRBV29-1
TGCAGCGCTGGGGGAGGGACTAGCGGCCTCAATGAGCAGTTCTTC
CSAGGGTSGLNEQFF
>few|.|TRBJ2-7|TRBV9
TGTGCCAGCAGCGTAGTAGGGTGGGGCGAGCAGTACTTC
CASSVVGWGEQYF
>many|.|TRBJ2-5|TRBV20-1
TGCAGTGCTAGGCTTAGGGAGCGAGAGACCCAGTACTTC
CSARLRERETQYF
>.|.|TRBJ1-1|TRBV27
TGTGCCAGCAGTTTAGTCCCGAGGGATACTGAAGCTTTCTTT
CASSLVPRDTEAFF
>few|.|TRBJ1-2|TRBV5-1
TGCGCCAGCAGGCCTGACGCGGGGATTTCTTCGGGCTACACCTTC
CASRPDAGISSGYTF
>.|.|TRBJ2-1|TRBV9
TGTGCCAGCAGCGTCCTCACTTGGGGCAATGAGCAGTTCTTC
CASSVLTWGNEQFF
>many|TRBD1|TRBJ2-1|TRBV6-6
TGTGCCAGCAGTTACCCGGGACAGGGGGACAATGAGCAGTTCTTC
CASSYPGQGDNEQFF
>.|.|TRBJ2-7|TRBV18
TGTGCCAGCTCACCGGGACGGAGCGAGCAGTACTTC
CASSPGRSEQYF
>.|.|TRBJ2-5|TRBV2
TGTGCCAGCGGGGTGGGGTGGTCCGAGACCCAGTACTTC
CASGVGWSETQYF
>.|.|TRBJ1-3|TRBV12-3/TRBV12-4
TGTGCCAGCAGTTCTGGACGCCCAAACACCATATATTTT
CASSSGRPNTIYF
>.|.|TRBJ1-4|TRBV15
TGTGCCACCAGCAGGGAGAGGGCGCGATCAAATGAAAAACTGTTTTTT
CATSRERARSNEKLFF
>.|.|TRBJ1-5|TRBV3-1
TGTGCCAGCAGCCAAGGGGTTCAGCCCCAGCATTTT
CASSQGVQPQHF
>.|.|TRBJ1-1|TRBV6-5
TGTGCCAGCAGTACTAAGGGCTTGGTTACTGAAGCTTTCTTT
CASSTKGLVTEAFF
>.|.|TRBJ2-7|TRBV6-2/TRBV6-3
TGTGCCAGCAGTTCCCGGGGACACGGATCCTACGAGCAGTACTTC
CASSSRGHGSYEQYF
>.|TRBD1|TRBJ1-1|TRBV20-1
TGCAGTGCTAGATCACCCGGGACAGGGCAAACTGAAGCTTTCTTT
CSARSPGTGQTEAFF
>.|TRBD2|TRBJ2-3|TRBV11-2
TGTGCCAGCAGCCGAACCCCGGGGGGACTCCGATTCAGCACAGATACGCAGTATTTT
CASSRTPGGLRFSTDTQYF
>many|TRBD2|TRBJ2-1|TRBV20-1
TGCAGTGCTTCAGGGTTTGGCGGGAGCTCCTACAATGAGCAGTTCTTC
CSASGFGGSSYNEQFF
>.|.|TRBJ2-5|TRBV12-3/TRBV12-4
TGTGCCAGCAGACGCCAACGGGACGCGCAAGAGACCCTGTACTTC
CASRRQRDAQETLYF
>.|.|TRBJ2-1|TRBV24-1
TGTGCCACCAGTGCGACAGGAATTCCCTCTGAGCAGTTCTTC
CATSATGIPSEQFF
>few|.|TRBJ1-2|TRBV11-2
TGTGCCAGCAGCTTAGATCGGACAGCCTATGGCTACACCTTC
CASSLDRTAYGYTF
>.|.|TRBJ2-7|TRBV20-1
TGCAGTGCTTCTGGCGGGGACTACGAGCAGTACTTC
CSASGGDYEQYF
>.|.|TRBJ1-5|TRBV12-3/TRBV12-4
TGTGCCAGCAGCCAAGGACGGGGATACAATCAGCCCCAGCATTTT
CASSQGRGYNQPQHF
>many|TRBD2|TRBJ2-7|TRBV20-1
TGCAGTGCTACCTTAGCGGGAGGCGAGCAGTACTTC
CSATLAGGEQYF
>.|TRBD1|TRBJ2-5|TRBV5-1
TGCGCCAGCAGCTTTCACAGGGGGCAGGGTGAGACCCAGTACTTC
CASSFHRGQGETQYF
>once|TRBD2|TRBJ2-3|TRBV5-1
TGCGCCAGCAGCTCGACAGTTAGCGGGGGCGGCATAGATACGCAGTATTTT
CASSSTVSGGGIDTQYF
>.|TRBD2|TRBJ2-1|TRBV7-2
TGTGCCAGCAGATCCCTAGCGGGAGGGCCCAATGAGCAGTTCTTC
CASRSLAGGPNEQFF
>.|TRBD2|TRBJ2-7|TRBV15
TGTGCCACCAGCACCGGGACTAGCCTTGGCTACGAGCAGTACTTC
CATSTGTSLGYEQYF
>.|.|TRBJ2-7|TRBV20-1
TGCAGTGCTAGAGAACTGGCTAGCTCCTACGAGCAGTACTTC
CSARELASSYEQYF
>many|.|TRBJ2-1|TRBV30
TGTGCCTGGAGTTTAAATGAGCAGTTCTTC
CAWSLNEQFF
>.|.|TRBJ1-2|TRBV6-2/TRBV6-3
TGTGCCAGCACCACCCAGAGCTATGGCTACACCTTC
CASTTQSYGYTF
>.|TRBD2|TRBJ2-3|TRBV12-3/TRBV12-4
TGTGCCAGCAGTCTAGCGGGGGCCCAACATCTGGATACGCAGTATTTT
CASSLAGAQHLDTQYF